This T cell receptor (beta chain) was profiled in a study of blood T cell repertoires in COVID-19. Study background: Both acute and convalescent COVID-19 samples were obtained from the United States, Italy and Spain. The cDNA or gDNA used as material had been derived from T cells, B-cell-depleted T cells, or PBMCs.

Authors' analysis steps: Using reference gene primer amplification, nucleated cell counts were estimated. Libraries were prepared by immunoSEQ multiplex PCR; TCRdb keeps only in-frame clonotypes and omits some of them. V, J and clone size reflect that table, while D and trimming were determined from the DNA. The sample records hundreds of thousands of clones, approximately 87% being singletons. CDR1 and CDR2 (germline): SGHRS, YFSETQ. Trimming stripped 2 bases from V and 5 bases from J, with 20 bases between. The CDR3 covers 17 residues. Sequencing was done on a sample of peripheral blood. This chain joins TRBV5-1 and TRBJ1-3, with D maybe TRBD1 (5 bases). This receptor was obtained from a human donor in a cohort sampled during active COVID-19. CDR3 sequence reads: CASSFVAGISERNTIYF. The CDR3 DNA sequence: TGCGCCAGCAGCTTTGTTGCAGGGATCTCCGAGCGAAACACCATATATTTT.